This T cell receptor (beta chain) derives from a study of beta chain features in type 1 diabetes. Since all of the isolated RNA was reverse transcribed, expressed TCRB transcripts were what got sequenced. Using immunoSEQ multiplex PCR, the repertoire was profiled, and TCRdb retains in-frame clones only, with some absent. The table has fewer than 350,000 clones, 15% seen once. General study results and limits: TCRB CDR3s were moderately but significantly shorter in Type 1 diabetes patients in all four CD4+ subsets. Across patients, naive, central memory and Treg TCRB repertoires exhibited apparently greater similarity than was observed across healthy donors.

This clone turned up a few times. What it binds is not known. V was clipped by 3 bases and J by 8 bases, with 11 bases between them. The CDR3 sequence is 13 residues long. Germline V gene lookup returns CDR1 KGHSH and CDR2 LQKENI. V and J are TRBV18 and TRBJ2-1, with D possibly being TRBD2 (6 bases). The receptor's source is a man aged 18-30 years with type 1 diabetes. What was sequenced was naive CD4+ T cells from blood. The CDR3 bases are TGTGCCAGCTCACCCGGGGACTCCTATGAGCAGTTCTTC. Translation gives CASSPGDSYEQFF.